Here is one T cell receptor beta chain with its context. Its antigen is as yet unknown. It was from whole blood, with no T cell sorting, that total RNA was isolated. TCR libraries were prepared from 3,500 to 4,500 ng total RNA each. One entry per CDR3 protein, without DNA, is what TCRdb gives after re-calling the 5' RACE reads. The sample includes some 150,000 distinct CDR3 sequences. These data come from a study of monozygotic twins with inflammatory bowel disease. CDR3 size: 12 residues. Germline V gene sequence: CDR1 SEHNR, CDR2 FQNEAQ (reference sequence). Study-level findings and limits: Patients with IBD had less TCRbeta diversity (inverse Simpson) than their healthy co-twins.

The V gene is TRBV7-9, the J gene TRBJ2-2; the D gene TCRdb calls, TRBD1, cannot be checked with no DNA. The TCR sequence derives from a human donor with ulcerative colitis or Crohn's disease, or a healthy co-twin of an affected twin (not recorded which). Sample: blood. CDR3 residues: CASSGKYGELFF.